This T cell receptor (beta chain) was recovered during a study of metastatic and nonmetastatic thyroid tumors. Study-wide background: Malignant thyroid and benign thyroid patients provided blood and tumor or nodule tissue whose repertoires were compared.

This clone appeared a few times. What it recognizes is unknown. The study, taken as a whole, reports: As reported, TCR beta diversity in blood and tumor was significantly higher in malignant thyroid tumors than in benign nodules.

In the original processing: The study built a papillary thyroid cancer distant-metastasis classifier from CDR3 differences across clinicopathological groups. TCRdb recomputed clones from the PCR reads via MiXCR. These V and J calls rely on TCRdb rather than the paper's analysis. The sample yields roughly 19,000 clones, roughly 20% seen once. Thyroid surgery took place with no prior treatment in any patient. Sequencing used tumor tissue. The receptor was derived from a male donor with papillary thyroid cancer or a benign thyroid nodule (not recorded which). Some clones in this sample may be carry-over from other donors' samples.

The CDR3 reads CASSGQGWAAFF. In DNA form, the CDR3 reads TGTGCCAGCAGCGGTCAGGGGTGGGCTGCTTTCTTT. This chain joins TRBV6-1 and TRBJ1-1, with D possibly being TRBD1 (6 bases). The CDR3 has 12 residues. V was cut by 6 bases and J by 11 bases, with 16 bases left in between. Germline values: CDR1 MNHNS, CDR2 SASEGT.